The TCR beta chain under discussion was sequenced for a study of T-cell memory formation after mild COVID-19 (dated by TCRdb to the early 2020s). About the study as a whole: TCR sequence clusters from the two donors were largely donor specific. In a couple of donors, T-cell clones that expanded and contracted after mild COVID-19 were followed by sequencing TCRalpha and TCRbeta repertoires longitudinally. The cohort comprised two young, previously healthy adult volunteers, one female and one male.

The full study reports these points: Clones contracting from day 15 to 85 had balanced CD4/CD8 phenotypes, while a second wave expanding from day 15 to 37 was biased towards CD4+. Contracting CD4+ clones appeared mostly in the CM and EM memory subsets, whereas CD8+ clones were enriched in EMRA. SARS-CoV-2 specificity was not confirmed for the second-wave clones peaking on day 37. Only a couple of mild cases were covered in the study, and larger cohorts including severe cases with pre-infection samples were considered necessary. Some responding clones were detected in pre-infection memory, suggesting pre-existing cross-reactive memory T cells joined the SARS-CoV-2 response.

Ficoll-Paque density gradient centrifugation was the method used to isolate PBMCs. This clonotype turned up a few times. Its antigen target is currently unknown. No per-base quality is available; no much larger clone lies one base away. The instrument was an Illumina NovaSeq 6000. cDNA libraries for TCRalpha and TCRbeta were prepared by 5'RACE using constant-segment primers, with sample barcodes and unique molecular identifiers added. RNA was extracted from every sample with Trizol reagent. Amplification of the libraries took two PCR steps, and the second step added a second sample barcode plus Illumina TruSeq adapters. Sequencing of libraries was performed on an Illumina NovaSeq with 2 x 150 bp paired-end reads. Per the authors' processing: The reads were demultiplexed and collapsed into UMI-guided consensus sequences using migec v1.2.7. With mixcr v2.1.11, UMI consensuses were aligned to TRA and TRB V and J templates and assembled into clonotypes. A clonotype was counted as expanded or contracted only if both edgeR and NoisET called the change significant, with noise models trained on biological replicates. For edgeR calls, the cutoffs were a false discovery rate-adjusted p below 0.01 and a log2 fold-change threshold of 1. As an exploratory analysis of dynamics, PCA with hierarchical clustering was applied to max-normalized trajectories of the 1000 most abundant clonotypes. The CD4 or CD8 phenotype of responding clones was assigned using the separately sequenced CD4+ and CD8+ repertoires. Using fastp at Q25 and MiXCR, TCRdb reprocessed the public reads and kept productive beta chains. Under each unique CDR3 protein, matching rows form one entry showing the most common genes and DNA. These V and J calls rely on TCRdb rather than the paper's analysis. Present in this sample are roughly 150,000 distinct CDR3 sequences, about 14% of which were seen just once. 12% to 15% of the sample goes to the ten largest clones.

This clonotype originated in an adult woman who had mild COVID-19 (a few samples of this study predate the infection). The sample titles of this study are shuffled in the database, so cell type and time point are left out; the donor was told from shared clones. Specimen: PBMCs or a T cell subset sorted from them (not recorded which).

The nucleotide sequence is TGTGCCACCAGTGAACCAGTAGGAGAAGAGACCCAGTACTTC. This sequence encodes CATSEPVGEETQYF. The chain was built from TRBV24-1 and TRBJ2-5, with the D gene uncertain. In the germline V gene, CDR1 corresponds to KGHDR and CDR2 to SFDVKD. The CDR3 numbers 14 residues from cysteine through phenylalanine. Of the read, only the CDR3 DNA is kept; its 42 bases are in frame from base 1. V loses 4 bases, J loses 3 bases, and the germline ends lie 11 bases apart.